This T cell receptor beta chain stems from a study of blood T cells in healthy people across ages. Whole-study findings and limits: Age showed a roughly linear inverse relationship with TCR beta diversity per million T cells.

Using a J-beta primer mix together with a sample-barcoded 5' primer, a second PCR was run for roughly 7 to 11 cycles. Every cDNA was tagged by a template-switch adaptor with 12 random nucleotides. A single record per CDR3 protein comes from TCRdb applying MiXCR to the 5' RACE reads. The table has 660,000 or so distinct CDR3 sequences, under 70% seen once. Peripheral blood, approximately 10 milliliters per donor, was collected. Total RNA, at least 5.5 micrograms per sample, came from PBMCs. In the case of this clonotype: Its matching antigen is unknown.

CDR1 is SEHNR and CDR2 is FQNEAQ in the germline V gene (reference sequence). This CDR3 contains 13 residues. This chain uses TRBV7-9 with TRBJ2-4; weak D call: TRBD2 (5 bases). TRBJ2-5 explains the end of the DNA better; the J call may be wrong. The TCR originated in a man aged 60-69 years in good health. Specimen: blood. The CDR3 sequence: CATELVAQETQYF. Here the CDR3 DNA reads TGTGCCACCGAACTAGTGGCCCAAGAGACCCAGTACTTC.